These 3 T cell receptor beta chains originate from one sample sequenced in a study of CD8+ T cells in alopecia areata. Sequencing used cDNA as its template, made by extracting RNA and reverse transcribing it. The data were produced by immunoSEQ multiplex PCR, yet TCRdb's version contains in-frame clones alone and is incomplete. The sample includes 65,000 to 70,000 clones, about three fifths of them seen just once. Here the sequenced sample was CD8+ T cells sorted from blood, taken at week 0. The source of these receptors is a human donor with alopecia areata.

The rearrangement joins TRBV27 to TRBJ2-1; 11 nucleotides match TRBD2. The V gene's germline CDR1 is MNHEY and CDR2 SMNVEV (reference sequence). With 4 bases clipped from V and 5 bases from J, the junction kept 7 bases outside the gene matches. The CDR3 covers 16 residues. The CDR3 sequence: CASSSPLAGGDNEQFF. The CDR3 DNA is TGTGCCAGCAGTTCCCCTTTAGCGGGAGGGGACAATGAGCAGTTCTTC.

This chain joins TRBV5-1 and TRBJ1-6; no reliable D call. V shed 2 bases and J shed 8 bases, with 14 bases lying between them. The CDR3 extends over 15 amino acids. CDR1 and CDR2 from the germline V gene are SGHRS and YFSETQ. The CDR3 sequence: CASSFFGQEDSPLHF. CDR3 bases: TGCGCCAGCAGCTTCTTTGGCCAGGAGGATTCACCCCTCCACTTT.

The chain employs TRBV4-1 and TRBJ1-1; D is uncertain. The germline V and J ends were trimmed by 1 base and 3 bases, with 6 bases remaining between them. Germline CDR1 and CDR2: MGHRA and YSYEKL. This CDR3 spans 13 amino acids. CDR3 region: CASSQGEDTEAFF. In DNA form, the CDR3 reads TGCGCCAGCAGCCAAGGCGAGGACACTGAAGCTTTCTTT.